The 22 T cell receptor beta chains below all came from one sample that was sequenced in a study of T cell responses to AZD1222 COVID-19 vaccine. TCRdb's table, derived via immunoSEQ multiplex PCR, lists solely in-frame clones and lacks some. The profile shows roughly 260,000 clones, more than 80% of them singletons. Specimen: peripheral blood, collected on day 0 of AZD1222 vaccination. The origin of the receptors is an adult in good health.

The gene calls are TRBV7-8 and TRBJ2-1; 11 bases match TRBD2. Germline V gene lookup returns CDR1 SGHVS and CDR2 FQNEAQ. Trimming cost V 5 bases and J 11 bases; bases outside gene matches: 20. The length of the CDR3 is 18 residues. CDR3 in DNA: TGTGCCAGCAGCCGAAGAGACCTGACTAGCGGGACTTCTTATCAGCAGTTCTTC. Translated, it gives CASSRRDLTSGTSYQQFF.

This CDR3 is CASSQDYGADTQYF. CDR3 in DNA: TGTGCCAGCAGCCAAGATTATGGGGCAGATACGCAGTATTTT. The rearrangement links TRBV3-1 (or the pseudogene TRBV3-2) to TRBJ2-3, with D unclear. The CDR3 consists of 14 residues. The germline CDR1 and CDR2 sequences are LGHDT and YNNKEL (reference sequence). V was pared by 0 bases and J by 4 bases, with 8 bases between.

V and J are TRBV18 and TRBJ2-6; tentatively, D is TRBD2 (5 bases). The CDR3 loop spans 15 amino acids. Germline CDR1 and CDR2: KGHSH and LQKENI. V was shortened by 6 bases and J by 4 bases, with 13 bases between the two germline ends. CDR3 sequence (DNA): TGTGCCAGCTCGCCCCCCGGGGTAGGGGCCAACGTCCTGACTTTC. This codes for CASSPPGVGANVLTF.

The rearrangement uses TRBV6-2 or TRBV6-3 and TRBJ2-2; tentatively, D is TRBD1 (7 bases). V shed 4 bases and J shed 7 bases, with 19 bases lying between them. CDR1 and CDR2 from the germline V gene are MNHEY and SVGEGT. This CDR3 region has 16 residues. CDR3 amino acids: CASSSGGPYFVGELFF. The CDR3 bases are TGTGCCAGCAGTTCAGGGGGGCCCTACTTTGTCGGGGAGCTGTTTTTT.

The J gene is TRBJ2-1, the V gene TRBV4-2; perhaps TRBD2 as D (6 bases). This CDR3 contains 16 residues. Trimming took off 5 bases at V and 4 bases at J, with 18 bases between the two ends. The germline gives CDR1 LGHNA, CDR2 YNFKEQ. The CDR3 DNA sequence: TGTGCCAGCAGCTATGCCCTGACGGGAGTTTACAATGAGCAGTTCTTC. Amino acid sequence: CASSYALTGVYNEQFF.

This clone was counted once. CDR3 bases: TGTGCCAGCAGCTTGCACGGGCAGAGGGACGAGCAGTACTTC. Translating gives CASSLHGQRDEQYF. The rearrangement uses TRBV7-9 and TRBJ2-7; weak D call: TRBD2 (5 bases). The V end was cut by 3 bases, the J end by 5 bases, with 14 bases between. The germline V gene has CDR1 SEHNR and CDR2 FQNEAQ (reference sequence). The CDR3 loop spans 14 amino acids.

The CDR3 DNA is TGTGCCAGCAGCCCCTCCAATTCACCCCTCCACTTT. It is translated as CASSPSNSPLHF. The chain employs TRBV3-1 (or the pseudogene TRBV3-2) and TRBJ1-6; D ambiguous. The V gene lost 4 bases and the J gene lost 7 bases, with 5 bases spanning the gap. The CDR3 is made up of 12 amino acids. Germline CDR1 reads LGHDT; CDR2 reads YNNKEL (reference sequence).

In its sample, this clone was seen once. The gene calls are TRBV9 and TRBJ2-2; D uncertain. Germline V gene data show CDR1 as SGDLS and CDR2 as YYNGEE. The CDR3 spans 14 residues. Trimming took 0 bases from V and 1 from J, leaving 4 bases between them. The CDR3 is CASSVVGNTGELFF. As DNA, the CDR3 is TGTGCCAGCAGCGTAGTAGGGAACACCGGGGAGCTGTTTTTT. Full variable domain (remainder filled in from reference TRBV9 and TRBJ2-2): DSGVTQTPKHLITATGQRVTLRCSPRSGDLSVYWYQQSLDQGLQFLIQYYNGEERAKGNILERFSAQQFPDLHSELNLSSLELGDSALYFCASSVVGNTGELFFGEGSRLTVL.

The chain carries TRBV27 and TRBJ1-2, with 7 bases identical to TRBD1. Trimming at V came to 3 bases and at J to 8 bases, leaving 6 bases not matched to a gene. CDR3 length: 13 amino acids. Germline V gene lookup returns CDR1 MNHEY and CDR2 SMNVEV (reference sequence). The CDR3 loop reads CASSFGQGEGYTF. CDR3 coding DNA: TGTGCCAGCAGTTTCGGTCAGGGGGAAGGCTACACCTTC.

The chain combines TRBV6-5 with TRBJ1-1; the D is unclear. The CDR3 spans 13 residues. CDR1 is MNHEY and CDR2 is SVGAGI in the germline V gene. The V gene lost 2 bases and the J gene lost 4 bases, with 8 bases spanning the gap. This CDR3 reads CASSYHLTTEAFF. CDR3 in DNA: TGTGCCAGCAGTTACCACCTGACCACTGAAGCTTTCTTT.

The chain joins TRBV7-2 to TRBJ1-2; the match to TRBD1 covers 7 bases. CDR3 length: 14 residues. Germline V gene data show CDR1 as SGHTA and CDR2 as FQGNSA. V lost 5 bases, J lost 6 bases, and 9 bases stayed unmatched. CDR3 in DNA: TGTGCCAGCAGCCCGCCCCACAGGGGCAATGGCTACACCTTC. Its translation is CASSPPHRGNGYTF.

V gene TRBV28 combines with J gene TRBJ1-2; D might be TRBD1 (5 bases). Germline V CDR1 and CDR2: MDHEN, SYDVKM. The CDR3 loop spans 13 amino acids. Trimming took off 6 bases at V and 3 bases at J, with 11 bases between the two ends. This chain's CDR3 is CASRTDSYYGYTF. In DNA form, the CDR3 reads TGTGCCAGCAGGACAGACAGCTACTATGGCTACACCTTC.

The rearrangement uses TRBV7-2 and TRBJ2-1, with D hard to call. Germline loops: CDR1 SGHTA, CDR2 FQGNSA. CDR3 length: 15 residues. Trimming shortened V by 5 bases and J by 5 bases, and 16 bases separated the two germline ends. CDR3 residues: CASSPGGPGDNEQFF. The CDR3 DNA reads as TGTGCCAGCAGCCCCGGTGGGCCAGGCGACAATGAGCAGTTCTTC.

The rearrangement uses TRBV29-1 and TRBJ1-2; TRBD1 might be the D (6 bases). The CDR3 totals 12 residues. V was clipped by 8 bases and J by 6 bases, with 16 bases between them. Per germline, CDR1 SQVTM and CDR2 ANQGSEA. The CDR3 spells CSTIGGQDGYTF. CDR3 sequence (DNA): TGCAGCACCATTGGGGGGCAGGATGGCTACACCTTC.

The V and J genes are TRBV25-1 and TRBJ1-1, with D uncertain. V shed 5 bases and J shed 1 base, with 8 bases lying between them. CDR1 MGHDK and CDR2 SYGVNS come from the germline V gene. This CDR3 is built from 13 residues. The CDR3 DNA sequence: TGTGCCAGCAGTAAAGGGCAGAACACTGAAGCTTTCTTT. This encodes CASSKGQNTEAFF.

The genes are TRBV9 and TRBJ1-6; D gene ambiguous. CDR1 and CDR2 (germline): SGDLS, YYNGEE. The CDR3 covers 14 residues. Trimming removed 2 bases at V and 10 bases at J, with 13 bases between. As DNA, the CDR3 is TGTGCCAGCAGCGTGGCAAGCTTGCAGTCACCCCTCCACTTT. Encoded protein: CASSVASLQSPLHF.

This clone came up once. The chain links TRBV4-1 to TRBJ2-2; 8 bases match TRBD2. After removal of 4 bases from V and 5 bases from J, the junction contained 3 bases not matched to a gene. This CDR3 spans 14 amino acids. CDR1 is MGHRA, CDR2 YSYEKL, per germline. The CDR3 is CASSRGGGTGELFF. The CDR3 region has the DNA TGCGCCAGCAGCCGCGGCGGGGGGACCGGGGAGCTGTTTTTT.

The genes are TRBV6-5 and TRBJ2-5; TRBD1 matches at 9 bases. The germline V gene has CDR1 MNHEY and CDR2 SVGAGI. Trimming cost V 1 base and J 7 bases; bases outside gene matches: 4. The CDR3 loop spans 14 amino acids. CDR3: CASSYYRGQTTQYF. The CDR3 coding sequence is TGTGCCAGCAGTTACTACAGGGGGCAGACGACCCAGTACTTC.

The V call is TRBV2, the J call TRBJ1-5, with TRBD1 matching 10 bases. The V segment lost 4 bases and the J segment 1 base; nucleotides outside the gene matches: 1. Germline V gene lookup returns CDR1 SNHLY and CDR2 FYNNEI. This CDR3 has 15 amino acids. Written as DNA, the CDR3 is TGTGCCAGCAGTGGGACAGGGGGGAGCAATCAGCCCCAGCATTTT. Translating it yields CASSGTGGSNQPQHF.

The genes are TRBV28 and TRBJ2-7; TRBD1 is a possible D gene (5 bases). There are 13 residues in the CDR3. Germline loops: CDR1 MDHEN, CDR2 SYDVKM. With 9 bases removed from V and 2 bases from J, the gap between germline ends came to 14 bases. The CDR3 is CASVGQGPYEQYF. The DNA for the CDR3 is TGTGCCAGTGTGGGGCAGGGCCCCTACGAGCAGTACTTC.

This clone was detected a few times. The V call is TRBV5-1, the J call TRBJ2-7; either TRBD1 or TRBD2 may supply D (5 bases each). Germline loops: CDR1 SGHRS, CDR2 YFSETQ. Trimming removed 1 base at V and 0 bases at J, with 8 bases between. This CDR3 is 14 amino acids long. The CDR3 spells CASSLSGLSYEQYF. CDR3 sequence (DNA): TGCGCCAGCAGCTTGTCGGGGCTCTCCTACGAGCAGTACTTC. Combining the CDR3 with reference TRBV5-1 and TRBJ2-7 gives the whole variable domain KAGVTQTPRYLIKTRGQQVTLSCSPISGHRSVSWYQQTPGQGLQFLFEYFSETQRNKGNFPGRFSGRQFSNSRSEMNVSTLELGDSALYLCASSLSGLSYEQYFGPGTRLTVT.

The V call is TRBV12-3 or TRBV12-4, the J call TRBJ2-3; tentative D call: TRBD1 (5 bases). Trimming took off 3 bases at V and 7 bases at J, with 11 bases between the two ends. The CDR3 is 13 residues long. CDR3 sequence reads: CASSLDTGYTQYF. As DNA, the CDR3 is TGTGCCAGCAGTTTGGACACAGGATATACGCAGTATTTT.